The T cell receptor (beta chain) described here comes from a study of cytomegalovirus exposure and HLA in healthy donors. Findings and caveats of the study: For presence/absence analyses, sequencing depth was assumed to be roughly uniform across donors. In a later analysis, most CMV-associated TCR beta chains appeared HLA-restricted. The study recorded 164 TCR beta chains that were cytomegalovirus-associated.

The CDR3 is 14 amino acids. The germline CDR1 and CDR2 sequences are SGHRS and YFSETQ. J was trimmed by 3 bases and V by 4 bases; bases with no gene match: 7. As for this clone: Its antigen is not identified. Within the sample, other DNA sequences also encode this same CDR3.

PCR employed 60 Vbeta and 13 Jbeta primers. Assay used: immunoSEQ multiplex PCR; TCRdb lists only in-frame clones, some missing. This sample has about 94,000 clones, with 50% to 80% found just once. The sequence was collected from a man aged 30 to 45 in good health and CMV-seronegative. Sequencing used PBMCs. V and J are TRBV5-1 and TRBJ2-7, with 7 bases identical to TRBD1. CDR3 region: CASSLRQGNYEQYF. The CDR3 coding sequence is TGCGCCAGCAGCCTTCGACAGGGTAACTACGAGCAGTACTTC.